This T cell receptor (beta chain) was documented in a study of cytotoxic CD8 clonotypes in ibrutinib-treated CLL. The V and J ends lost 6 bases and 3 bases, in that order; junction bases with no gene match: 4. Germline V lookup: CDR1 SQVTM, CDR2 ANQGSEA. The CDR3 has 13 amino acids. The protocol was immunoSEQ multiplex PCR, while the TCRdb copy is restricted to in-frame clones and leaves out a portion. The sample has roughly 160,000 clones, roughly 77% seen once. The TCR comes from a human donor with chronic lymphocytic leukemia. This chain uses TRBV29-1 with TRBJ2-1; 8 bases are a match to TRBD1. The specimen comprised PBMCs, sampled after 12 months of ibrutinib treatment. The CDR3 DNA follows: TGCAGCGTCTACAGGGGGAACTACAATGAGCAGTTCTTC. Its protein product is CSVYRGNYNEQFF.